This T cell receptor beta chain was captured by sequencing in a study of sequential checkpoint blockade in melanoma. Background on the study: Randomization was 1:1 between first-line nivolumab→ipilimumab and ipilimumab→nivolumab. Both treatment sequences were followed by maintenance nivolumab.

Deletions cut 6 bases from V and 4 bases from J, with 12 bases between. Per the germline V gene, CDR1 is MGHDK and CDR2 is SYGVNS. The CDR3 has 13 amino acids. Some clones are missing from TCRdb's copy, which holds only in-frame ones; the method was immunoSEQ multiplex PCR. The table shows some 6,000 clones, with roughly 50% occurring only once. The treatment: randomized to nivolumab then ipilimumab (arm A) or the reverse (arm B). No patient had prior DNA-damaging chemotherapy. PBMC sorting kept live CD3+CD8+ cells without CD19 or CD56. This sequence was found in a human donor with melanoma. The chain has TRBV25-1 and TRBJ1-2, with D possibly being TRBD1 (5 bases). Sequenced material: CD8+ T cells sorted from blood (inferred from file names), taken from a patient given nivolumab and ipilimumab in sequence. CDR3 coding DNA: TGTGCCAGCAGCGACGGGGGGTTCTATGGCTACACCTTC. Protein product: CASSDGGFYGYTF.